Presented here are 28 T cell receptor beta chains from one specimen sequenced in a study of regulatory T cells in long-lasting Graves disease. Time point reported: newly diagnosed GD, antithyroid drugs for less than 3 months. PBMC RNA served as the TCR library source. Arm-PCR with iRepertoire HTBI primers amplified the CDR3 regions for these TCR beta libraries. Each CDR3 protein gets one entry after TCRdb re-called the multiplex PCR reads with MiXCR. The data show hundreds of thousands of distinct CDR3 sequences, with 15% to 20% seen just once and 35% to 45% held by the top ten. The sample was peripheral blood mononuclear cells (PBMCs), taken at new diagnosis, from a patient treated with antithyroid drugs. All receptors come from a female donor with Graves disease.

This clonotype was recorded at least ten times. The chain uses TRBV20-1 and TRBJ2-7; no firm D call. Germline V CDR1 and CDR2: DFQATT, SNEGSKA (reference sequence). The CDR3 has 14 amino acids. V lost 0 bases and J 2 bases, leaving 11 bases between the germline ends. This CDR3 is CSARDPTETYEQYF. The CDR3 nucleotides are TGCAGTGCTAGAGATCCCACGGAGACCTACGAGCAGTACTTC.

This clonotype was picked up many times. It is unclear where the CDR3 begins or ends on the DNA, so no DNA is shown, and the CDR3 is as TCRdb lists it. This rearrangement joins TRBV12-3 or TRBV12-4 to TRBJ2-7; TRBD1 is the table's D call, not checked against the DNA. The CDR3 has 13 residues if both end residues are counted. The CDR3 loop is CASSSSGGYEQYF.

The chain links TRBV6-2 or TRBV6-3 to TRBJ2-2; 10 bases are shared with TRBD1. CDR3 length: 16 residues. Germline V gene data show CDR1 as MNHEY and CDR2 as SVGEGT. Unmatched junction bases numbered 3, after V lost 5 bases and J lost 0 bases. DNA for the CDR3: TGTGCCAGCAGTCGACAGGGGGCCGCGAACACCGGGGAGCTGTTTTTT. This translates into CASSRQGAANTGELFF.

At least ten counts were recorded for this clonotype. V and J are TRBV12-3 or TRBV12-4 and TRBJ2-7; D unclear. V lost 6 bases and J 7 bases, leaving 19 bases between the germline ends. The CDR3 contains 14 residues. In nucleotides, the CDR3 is TGTGCCAGCAGACCCGGCAAACACCATGTAGAGCAGTACTTC. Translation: CASRPGKHHVEQYF.

CDR3 in amino acids: CASSFEAGGRYEQYF. In DNA form, the CDR3 reads TGTGCCAGCAGCTTTGAAGCGGGAGGGAGGTACGAGCAGTACTTC. The genes are TRBV11-2 and TRBJ2-7; 10 bases fit TRBD2. V trimming: 3 bases; J trimming: 4 bases; junction bases outside the gene matches: 6. The CDR3 is 15 amino acids. Germline V gene data show CDR1 as SGHAT and CDR2 as FQNNGV.

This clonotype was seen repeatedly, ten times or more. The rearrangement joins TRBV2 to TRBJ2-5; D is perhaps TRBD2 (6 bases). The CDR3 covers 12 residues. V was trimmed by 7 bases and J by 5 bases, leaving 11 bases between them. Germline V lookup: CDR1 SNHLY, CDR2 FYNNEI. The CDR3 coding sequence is TGTGCCAGCACTCAGGAGGGGGAGACCCAGTACTTC. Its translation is CASTQEGETQYF.

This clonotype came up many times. The CDR3 reads CASSSRNTEAFF. The CDR3 DNA reads as TGTGCCAGCAGTTCTCGGAACACTGAAGCTTTCTTT. J is TRBJ1-1 and V is TRBV12-3 or TRBV12-4; D is unclear. V was shortened by 4 bases and J by 1 base, with 4 bases between the two germline ends. The CDR3 contains 12 residues.

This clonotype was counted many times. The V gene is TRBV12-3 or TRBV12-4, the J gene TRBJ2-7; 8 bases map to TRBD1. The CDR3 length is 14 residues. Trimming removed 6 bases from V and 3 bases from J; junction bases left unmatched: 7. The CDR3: CASSRGQGGYEQYF. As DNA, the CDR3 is TGTGCCAGCAGCCGAGGACAGGGAGGCTACGAGCAGTACTTC.

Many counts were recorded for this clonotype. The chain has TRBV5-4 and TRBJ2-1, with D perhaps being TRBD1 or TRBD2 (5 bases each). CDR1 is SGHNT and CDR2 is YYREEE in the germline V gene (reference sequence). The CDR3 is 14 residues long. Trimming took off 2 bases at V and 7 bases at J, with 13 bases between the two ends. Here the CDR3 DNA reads TGTGCCAGCAGCTTCCGGGACCCCGAAAATGAGCAGTTCTTC. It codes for CASSFRDPENEQFF.

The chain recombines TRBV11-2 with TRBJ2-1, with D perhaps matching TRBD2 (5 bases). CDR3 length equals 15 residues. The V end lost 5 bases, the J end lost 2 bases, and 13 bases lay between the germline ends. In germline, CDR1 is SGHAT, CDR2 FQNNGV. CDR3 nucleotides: TGTGCCAGCAGCCTTAGTAGCGCAACCTACAATGAGCAGTTCTTC. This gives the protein CASSLSSATYNEQFF.

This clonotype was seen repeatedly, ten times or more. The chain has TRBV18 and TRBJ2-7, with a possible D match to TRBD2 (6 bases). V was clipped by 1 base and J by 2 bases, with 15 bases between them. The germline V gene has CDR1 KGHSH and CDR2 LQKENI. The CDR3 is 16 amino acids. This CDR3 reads CASSPLTGGVAYEQYF. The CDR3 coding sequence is TGTGCCAGCTCACCACTGACCGGGGGAGTCGCCTACGAGCAGTACTTC.

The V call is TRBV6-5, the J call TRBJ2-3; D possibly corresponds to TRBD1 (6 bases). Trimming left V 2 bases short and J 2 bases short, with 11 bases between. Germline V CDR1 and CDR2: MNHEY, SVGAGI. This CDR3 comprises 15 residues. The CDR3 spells CASSYGRGFTDTQYF. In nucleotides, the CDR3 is TGTGCCAGCAGTTACGGCAGGGGCTTCACAGATACGCAGTATTTT.

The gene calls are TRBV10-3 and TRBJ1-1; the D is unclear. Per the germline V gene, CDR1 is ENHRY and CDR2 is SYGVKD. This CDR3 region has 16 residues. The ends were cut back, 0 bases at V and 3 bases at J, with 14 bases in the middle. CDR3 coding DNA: TGTGCCATCAGTGAGTCGACTTGGTCAAGCTACACTGAAGCTTTCTTT. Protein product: CAISESTWSSYTEAFF.

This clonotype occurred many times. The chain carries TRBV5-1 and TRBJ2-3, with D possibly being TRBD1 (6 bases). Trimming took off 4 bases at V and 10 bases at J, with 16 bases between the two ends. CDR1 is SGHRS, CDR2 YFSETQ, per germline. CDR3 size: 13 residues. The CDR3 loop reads CASSPLPGQAQYF. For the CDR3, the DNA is TGCGCCAGCAGCCCACTCCCGGGACAAGCGCAGTATTTT.

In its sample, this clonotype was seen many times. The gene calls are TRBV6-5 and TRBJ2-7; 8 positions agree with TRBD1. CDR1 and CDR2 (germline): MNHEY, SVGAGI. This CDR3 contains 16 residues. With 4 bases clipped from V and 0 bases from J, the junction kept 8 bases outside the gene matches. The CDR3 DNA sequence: TGTGCCAGCAGTTTCGGACAGGGCAGTACCTCCTACGAGCAGTACTTC. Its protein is CASSFGQGSTSYEQYF.

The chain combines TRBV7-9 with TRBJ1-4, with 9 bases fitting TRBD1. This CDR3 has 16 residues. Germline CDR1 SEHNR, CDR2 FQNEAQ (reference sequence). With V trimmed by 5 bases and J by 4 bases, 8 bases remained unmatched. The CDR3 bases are TGTGCCAGCAGCCAGGGACAGGGATGGAATAATGAAAAACTGTTTTTT. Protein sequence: CASSQGQGWNNEKLFF.

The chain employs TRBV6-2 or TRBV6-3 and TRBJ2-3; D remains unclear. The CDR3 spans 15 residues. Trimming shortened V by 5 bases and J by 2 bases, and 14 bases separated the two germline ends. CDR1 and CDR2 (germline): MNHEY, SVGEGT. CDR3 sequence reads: CASSVNGVDTDTQYF. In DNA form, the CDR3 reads TGTGCCAGCAGTGTTAACGGAGTAGACACAGATACGCAGTATTTT.

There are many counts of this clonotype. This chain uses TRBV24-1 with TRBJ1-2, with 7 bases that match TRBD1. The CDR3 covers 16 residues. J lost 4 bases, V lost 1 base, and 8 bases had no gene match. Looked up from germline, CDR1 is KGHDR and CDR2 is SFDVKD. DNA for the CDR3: TGTGCCACCAGTGATTTAAAGTTGACAGGGCGCTATGGCTACACCTTC. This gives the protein CATSDLKLTGRYGYTF.

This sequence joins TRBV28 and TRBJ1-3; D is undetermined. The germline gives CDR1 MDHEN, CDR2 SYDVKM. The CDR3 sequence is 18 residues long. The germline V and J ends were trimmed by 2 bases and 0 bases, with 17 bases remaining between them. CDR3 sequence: CASSLAQSASPSGNTIYF. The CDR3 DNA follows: TGTGCCAGCAGTTTAGCCCAGAGCGCTTCACCCTCTGGAAACACCATATATTTT.

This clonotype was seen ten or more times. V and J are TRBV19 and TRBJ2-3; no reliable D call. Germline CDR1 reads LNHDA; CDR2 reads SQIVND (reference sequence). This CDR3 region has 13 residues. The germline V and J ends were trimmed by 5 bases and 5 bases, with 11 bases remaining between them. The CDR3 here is CASSQLRVDTQYF. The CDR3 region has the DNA TGTGCCAGTAGTCAACTAAGGGTAGATACGCAGTATTTT. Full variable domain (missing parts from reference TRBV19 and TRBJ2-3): DGGITQSPKYLFRKEGQNVTLSCEQNLNHDAMYWYRQDPGQGLRLIYYSQIVNDFQKGDIAEGYSVSREKKESFPLTVTSAQKNPTAFYLCASSQLRVDTQYFGPGTRLTVL.

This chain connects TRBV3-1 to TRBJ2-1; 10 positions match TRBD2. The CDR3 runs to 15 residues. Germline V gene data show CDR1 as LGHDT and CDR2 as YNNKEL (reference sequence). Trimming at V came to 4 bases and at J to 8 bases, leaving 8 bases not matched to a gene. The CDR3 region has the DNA TGTGCCAGCAGCCTAGCGGGAGGATGGGGGGATGAGCAGTTCTTC. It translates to CASSLAGGWGDEQFF.

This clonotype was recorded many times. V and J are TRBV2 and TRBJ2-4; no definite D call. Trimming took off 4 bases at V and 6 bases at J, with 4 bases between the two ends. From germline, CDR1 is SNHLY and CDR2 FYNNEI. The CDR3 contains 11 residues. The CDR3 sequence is CASSVGNIQYF. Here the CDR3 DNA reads TGTGCCAGCAGTGTAGGAAACATTCAGTACTTC.

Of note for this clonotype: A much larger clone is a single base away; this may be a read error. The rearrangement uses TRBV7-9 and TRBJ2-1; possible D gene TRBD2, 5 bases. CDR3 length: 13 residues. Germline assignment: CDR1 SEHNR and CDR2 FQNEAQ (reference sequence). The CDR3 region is CTSSLARDNEQFF. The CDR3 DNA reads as TGTACCAGCAGCTTGGCGCGGGACAATGAGCAGTTCTTC.

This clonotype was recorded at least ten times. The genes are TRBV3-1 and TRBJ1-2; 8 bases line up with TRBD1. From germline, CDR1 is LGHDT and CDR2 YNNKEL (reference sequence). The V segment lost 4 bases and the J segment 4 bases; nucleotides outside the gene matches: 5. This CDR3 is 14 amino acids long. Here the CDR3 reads CASSPRTGTYGYTF. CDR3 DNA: TGTGCCAGCAGCCCTAGGACAGGGACCTATGGCTACACCTTC.

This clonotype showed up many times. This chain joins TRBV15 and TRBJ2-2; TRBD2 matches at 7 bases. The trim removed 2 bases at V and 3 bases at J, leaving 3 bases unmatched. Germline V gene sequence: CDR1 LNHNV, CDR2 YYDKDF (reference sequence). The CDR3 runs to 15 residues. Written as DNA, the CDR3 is TGTGCCACCAGCAGAAGCGGGACCTACACCGGGGAGCTGTTTTTT. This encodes CATSRSGTYTGELFF.

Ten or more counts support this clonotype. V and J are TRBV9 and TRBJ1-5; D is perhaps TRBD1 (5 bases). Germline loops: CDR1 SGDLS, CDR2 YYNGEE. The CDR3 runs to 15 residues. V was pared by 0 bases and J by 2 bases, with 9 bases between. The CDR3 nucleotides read TGTGCCAGCAGCGTAGTGCGACAGCGCAATCAGCCCCAGCATTTT. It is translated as CASSVVRQRNQPQHF.

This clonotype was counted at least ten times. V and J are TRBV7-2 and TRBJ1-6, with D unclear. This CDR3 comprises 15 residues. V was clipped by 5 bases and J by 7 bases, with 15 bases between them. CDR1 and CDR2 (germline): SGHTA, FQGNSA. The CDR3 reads CASSHGPAVNSPLHF. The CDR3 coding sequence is TGTGCCAGCAGCCACGGGCCTGCTGTAAATTCACCCCTCCACTTT.

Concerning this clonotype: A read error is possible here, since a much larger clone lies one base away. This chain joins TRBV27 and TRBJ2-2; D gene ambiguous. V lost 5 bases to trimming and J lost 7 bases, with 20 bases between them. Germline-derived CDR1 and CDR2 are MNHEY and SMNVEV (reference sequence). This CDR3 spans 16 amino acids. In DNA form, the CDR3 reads TGTGCCAGCAGTGACCCCTTCACTAACCAGGACGGGGAGCTGTTTTTT. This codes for CASSDPFTNQDGELFF.